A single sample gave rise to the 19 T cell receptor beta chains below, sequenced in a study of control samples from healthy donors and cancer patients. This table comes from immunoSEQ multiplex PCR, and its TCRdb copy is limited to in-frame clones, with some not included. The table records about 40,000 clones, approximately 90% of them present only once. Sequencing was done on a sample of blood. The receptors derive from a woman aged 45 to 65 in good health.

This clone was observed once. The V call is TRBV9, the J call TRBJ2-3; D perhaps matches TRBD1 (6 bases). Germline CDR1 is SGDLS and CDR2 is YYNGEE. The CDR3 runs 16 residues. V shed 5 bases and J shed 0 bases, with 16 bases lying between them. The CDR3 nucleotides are TGTGCCAGCAGTCTCGACCCCAGGGGTAGCACAGATACGCAGTATTTT. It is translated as CASSLDPRGSTDTQYF.

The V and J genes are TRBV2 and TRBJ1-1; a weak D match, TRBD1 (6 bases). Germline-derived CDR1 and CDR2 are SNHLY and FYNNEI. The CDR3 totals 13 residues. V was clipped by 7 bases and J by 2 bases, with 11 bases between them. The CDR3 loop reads CASKRGLNTEAFF. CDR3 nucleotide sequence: TGTGCCAGCAAACGGGGGCTAAACACTGAAGCTTTCTTT.

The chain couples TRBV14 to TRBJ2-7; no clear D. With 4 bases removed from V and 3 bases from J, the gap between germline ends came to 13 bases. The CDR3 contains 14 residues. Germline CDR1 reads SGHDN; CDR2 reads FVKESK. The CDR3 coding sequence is TGTGCCAGCAGCCTCAGCCGTCCTTACTACGAGCAGTACTTC. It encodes CASSLSRPYYEQYF.

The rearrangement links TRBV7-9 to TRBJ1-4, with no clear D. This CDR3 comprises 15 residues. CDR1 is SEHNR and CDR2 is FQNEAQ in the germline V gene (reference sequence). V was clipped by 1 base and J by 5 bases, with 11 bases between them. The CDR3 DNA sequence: TGTGCCAGCAGCTTAGTCCCCAGTAACAATGAAAAACTGTTTTTT. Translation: CASSLVPSNNEKLFF.

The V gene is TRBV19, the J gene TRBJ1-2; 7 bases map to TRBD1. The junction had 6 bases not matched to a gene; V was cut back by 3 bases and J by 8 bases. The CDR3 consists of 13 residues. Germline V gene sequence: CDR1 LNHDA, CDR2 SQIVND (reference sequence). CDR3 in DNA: TGTGCCAGTAGTATGAGGGGGCCAAAAGGCTACACCTTC. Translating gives CASSMRGPKGYTF.

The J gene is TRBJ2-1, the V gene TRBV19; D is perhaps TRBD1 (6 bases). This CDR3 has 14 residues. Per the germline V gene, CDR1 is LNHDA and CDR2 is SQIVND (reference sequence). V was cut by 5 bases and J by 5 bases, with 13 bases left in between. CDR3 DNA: TGTGCCAGTAGTTTTGACAGGCCAAACAATGAGCAGTTCTTC. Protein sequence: CASSFDRPNNEQFF.

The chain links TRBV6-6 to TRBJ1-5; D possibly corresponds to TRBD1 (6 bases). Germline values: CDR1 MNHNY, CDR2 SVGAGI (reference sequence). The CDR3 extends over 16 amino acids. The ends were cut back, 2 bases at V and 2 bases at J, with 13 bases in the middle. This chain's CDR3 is CASSYLGEGGNQPQHF. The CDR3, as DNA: TGTGCCAGCAGTTACCTCGGGGAGGGGGGCAATCAGCCCCAGCATTTT.

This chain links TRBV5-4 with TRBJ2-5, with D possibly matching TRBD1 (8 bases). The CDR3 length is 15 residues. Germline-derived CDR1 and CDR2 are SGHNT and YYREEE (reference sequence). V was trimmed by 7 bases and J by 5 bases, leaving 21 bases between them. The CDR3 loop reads CASGAGQGARETQYF. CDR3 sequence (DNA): TGTGCCAGCGGAGCGGGGCAGGGGGCTCGTGAGACCCAGTACTTC.

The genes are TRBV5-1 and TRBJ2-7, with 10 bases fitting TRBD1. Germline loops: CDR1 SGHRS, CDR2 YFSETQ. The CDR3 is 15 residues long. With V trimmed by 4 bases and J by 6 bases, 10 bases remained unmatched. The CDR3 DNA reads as TGCGCCAGCAGCCGACCGGGACAGGGGATCCCCGAGCAGTACTTC. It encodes CASSRPGQGIPEQYF.

CDR3 bases: TGTGCCAGCAGACCACAGGGAAGGGCTGGAAACACCATATATTTT. Its translation is CASRPQGRAGNTIYF. This rearrangement joins TRBV28 to TRBJ1-3; D may be TRBD1 (6 bases). Germline CDR1 is MDHEN and CDR2 is SYDVKM. The CDR3 length is 15 residues. V dropped 6 bases and J dropped 2 bases, with 14 bases sitting between them.

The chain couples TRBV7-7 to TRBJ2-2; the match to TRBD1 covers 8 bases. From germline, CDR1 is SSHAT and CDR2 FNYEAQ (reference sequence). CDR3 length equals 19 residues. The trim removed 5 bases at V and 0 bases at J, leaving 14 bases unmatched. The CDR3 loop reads CASSPKQLTGGTNTGELFF. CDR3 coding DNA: TGTGCCAGCAGCCCCAAACAGCTCACAGGGGGGACGAACACCGGGGAGCTGTTTTTT. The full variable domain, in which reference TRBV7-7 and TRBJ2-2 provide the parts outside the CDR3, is GAGVSQSPRYKVTKRGQDVTLRCDPISSHATLYWYQQALGQGPEFLTYFNYEAQPDKSGLPSDRFSAERPEGSISTLTIQRTEQRDSAMYRCASSPKQLTGGTNTGELFFGEGSRLTVL.

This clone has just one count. CDR3 DNA sequence: TGCGCCAGCAGCTTGTCACTGCAAAAATCGAACACTGAAGCTTTCTTT. Its translation: CASSLSLQKSNTEAFF. The chain joins TRBV5-1 to TRBJ1-1; no definite D call. The CDR3 is made up of 16 amino acids. V lost 1 base and J lost 1, with 14 bases in between. Germline values: CDR1 SGHRS, CDR2 YFSETQ.

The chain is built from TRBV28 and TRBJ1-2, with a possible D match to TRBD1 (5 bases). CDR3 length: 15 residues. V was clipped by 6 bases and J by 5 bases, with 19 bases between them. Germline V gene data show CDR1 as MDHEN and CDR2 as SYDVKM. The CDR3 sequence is CASSLPRGDLYGYTF. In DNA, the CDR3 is TGTGCCAGCAGCTTACCGAGGGGCGATTTGTATGGCTACACCTTC.

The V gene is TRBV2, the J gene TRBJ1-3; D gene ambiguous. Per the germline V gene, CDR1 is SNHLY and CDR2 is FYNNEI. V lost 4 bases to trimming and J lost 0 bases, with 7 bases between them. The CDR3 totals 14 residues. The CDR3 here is CASSGGDSGNTIYF. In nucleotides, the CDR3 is TGTGCCAGCAGTGGTGGGGACTCTGGAAACACCATATATTTT.

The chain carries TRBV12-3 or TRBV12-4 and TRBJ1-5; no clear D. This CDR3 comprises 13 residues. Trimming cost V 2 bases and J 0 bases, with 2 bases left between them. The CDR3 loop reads CASSLSSNQPQHF. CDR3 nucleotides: TGTGCCAGCAGTTTATCTAGCAATCAGCCCCAGCATTTT.

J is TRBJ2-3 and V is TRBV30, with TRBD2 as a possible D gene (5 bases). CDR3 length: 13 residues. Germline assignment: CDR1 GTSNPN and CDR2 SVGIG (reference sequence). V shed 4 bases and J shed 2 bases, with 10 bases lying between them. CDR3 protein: CAWTSSFTDTQYF. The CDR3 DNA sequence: TGTGCCTGGACTAGCAGCTTCACAGATACGCAGTATTTT. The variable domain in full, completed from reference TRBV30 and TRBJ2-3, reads SQTIHQWPATLVQPVGSPLSLECTVEGTSNPNLYWYRQAAGRGLQLLFYSVGIGQISSEVPQNLSASRPQDRQFILSSKKLLLSDSGFYLCAWTSSFTDTQYFGPGTRLTVL.

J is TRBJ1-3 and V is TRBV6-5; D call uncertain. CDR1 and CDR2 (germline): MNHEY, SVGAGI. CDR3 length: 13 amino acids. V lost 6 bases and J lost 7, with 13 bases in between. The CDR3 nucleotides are TGTGCCAGCAGACGCACTGCGGGGAACACCATATATTTT. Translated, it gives CASRRTAGNTIYF.

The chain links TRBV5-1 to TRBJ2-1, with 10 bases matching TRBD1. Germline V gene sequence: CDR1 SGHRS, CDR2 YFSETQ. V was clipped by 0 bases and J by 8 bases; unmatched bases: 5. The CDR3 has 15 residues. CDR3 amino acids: CASSLGQGAWDEQFF. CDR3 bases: TGCGCCAGCAGCTTGGGACAGGGGGCCTGGGATGAGCAGTTCTTC.

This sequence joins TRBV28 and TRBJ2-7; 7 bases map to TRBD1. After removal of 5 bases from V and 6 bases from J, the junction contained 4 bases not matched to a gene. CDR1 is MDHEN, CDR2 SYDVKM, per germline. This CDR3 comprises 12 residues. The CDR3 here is CASSTGAGEQYF. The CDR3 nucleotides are TGTGCCAGCAGTACAGGGGCGGGCGAGCAGTACTTC.